A selection of T cell receptor beta chains follows, all from one sample in a study of OX40 agonist ivuxolimab in advanced cancers. The table came from immunoSEQ multiplex PCR; TCRdb's copy has only in-frame clones and leaves some out. The sample carries around 39,000 clones, roughly 86% recorded once. The sample here was CD4+ or CD8+ T cells sorted from blood, taken in a trial of the OX40 agonist ivuxolimab. The receptors stem from an adult with an advanced solid tumor such as melanoma, head and neck, liver or kidney cancer. CDR3s include the opening cysteine and the closing phenylalanine or tryptophan. D genes are given only for firm matches. Only part of the rows carry a size: once, few, many, or a class if the clone is expanded.

V gene	clone size	J gene	D gene	CDR3 DNA	CDR3 protein
TRBV28	NA	TRBJ2-5	NA	TGTGCCACCACAACAGGATCCGAGACCCAGTACTTC	CATTTGSETQYF
TRBV11-3	few	TRBJ2-5	NA	TGTGCCAGCAGCAAACACGGGGGAGAGACCCAGTACTTC	CASSKHGGETQYF
TRBV5-1	NA	TRBJ2-7	NA	TGCGCCAGCAGCCCGGACCTTACCTACGAGCAGTACTTC	CASSPDLTYEQYF
TRBV19	NA	TRBJ1-5	TRBD1	TGTGCCAGTTCTATGGGGACAGAAGGGAATCAGCCCCAGCATTTT	CASSMGTEGNQPQHF
TRBV6-5	once	TRBJ1-5	NA	TGTGCCAGCAGTTACGACTACCGGGACCCCAATCAGCCCCAGCATTTT	CASSYDYRDPNQPQHF
TRBV2	once	TRBJ2-3	TRBD1	TGTGCCAGCAGATCGACAGGGGGTAGAACAGATACGCAGTATTTT	CASRSTGGRTDTQYF
TRBV6-6	NA	TRBJ2-2	NA	TGTGCCAGCAGGGATTCGATCGGGGAGCTGTTTTTT	CASRDSIGELFF
TRBV21-1	once	TRBJ1-1	NA	TGTGCCAGCAGCTTCCCGGGGGGACAGGGAGGAGACACTGAAGCTTTCTTT	CASSFPGGQGGDTEAFF
TRBV29-1	NA	TRBJ2-2	TRBD1	TGCAGCGTAGGACAGGGAACCGGGGAGCTGTTTTTT	CSVGQGTGELFF
TRBV18	few	TRBJ1-6	TRBD1	TGTGCCAGCTCAAGGGACAGTTTATATTCACCCCTCCACTTT	CASSRDSLYSPLHF
TRBV11-2	once	TRBJ1-4	NA	TGTGCCAGCAGCTTAGGAGGACATGGGACCGAAAAACTGTTTTTT	CASSLGGHGTEKLFF
TRBV5-4	few	TRBJ2-1	NA	TGTGCCAGCAGCAACCTCGGGAGTCAGTCCTACAATGAGCAGTTCTTC	CASSNLGSQSYNEQFF
TRBV2	NA	TRBJ1-2	NA	TGTGCCAGCAGTGAACTCCGGACGAATGGCTACACCTTC	CASSELRTNGYTF
TRBV9	NA	TRBJ1-1	TRBD1	TGTGCCAGCAGCGTAGCCGGGACAGGGAGGACTGAAGCTTTCTTT	CASSVAGTGRTEAFF
TRBV29-1	NA	TRBJ2-3	TRBD2	TGCAGCGTTGATACTAGCGGGCTTCCCACAGATACGCAGTATTTT	CSVDTSGLPTDTQYF
TRBV5-4	NA	TRBJ2-1	NA	TGTGCCAGCAGCTTGGAACCCCCGAGCGGTGAGCAGTTCTTC	CASSLEPPSGEQFF
TRBV19	NA	TRBJ1-1	NA	TGTGCCAGTAGTATACGTGTGAACACTGAAGCTTTCTTT	CASSIRVNTEAFF
TRBV2	NA	TRBJ1-1	TRBD1	TGTGCCAGCATTTGGGACAGGGCAATGAACACTGAAGCTTTCTTT	CASIWDRAMNTEAFF
TRBV6-5	NA	TRBJ1-4	TRBD1	TGTGCCAGCTCGAAGGACAGGGACGTGGAAAAACTGTTTTTT	CASSKDRDVEKLFF
TRBV5-4	NA	TRBJ1-3	TRBD1	TGTGCCAGCAGCCCGACAGGGGGCTCTGGAAACACCATATATTTT	CASSPTGGSGNTIYF
TRBV7-2	NA	TRBJ2-1	TRBD1	TGTGCCAGCAGCTTGGACAGGGGATCCCGCAATGAGCAGTTCTTC	CASSLDRGSRNEQFF
TRBV6-1	NA	TRBJ2-2	NA	TGTGCCAGCAGTGAATTGCGATCGGGCGGAGAGAACACCGGGGAGCTGTTTTTT	CASSELRSGGENTGELFF
TRBV6-5	NA	TRBJ1-6	NA	TGTGCCAGCAGTACCAACAGGGATAATTCACCCCTCCACTTT	CASSTNRDNSPLHF
TRBV5-4	NA	TRBJ2-2	TRBD2	TGTGCCAGCAGCCTCGCTAGCGGGAGAAACACCGGGGAGCTGTTTTTT	CASSLASGRNTGELFF
TRBV7-3	NA	TRBJ1-3	NA	TGTGCCAGCAGCTTAGGTTCAGGGAATGAGAACACCATATATTTT	CASSLGSGNENTIYF
TRBV9	NA	TRBJ1-6	NA	TGTGCCAGCAGCCCCGGTGAGGGAGACTCACCCCTCCACTTT	CASSPGEGDSPLHF
TRBV5-1	once	TRBJ1-2	NA	TGCGCCAGCAGCTTTGGTGGGAATAACTATGGCTACACCTTC	CASSFGGNNYGYTF
TRBV6-5	NA	TRBJ2-2	NA	TGTGCCAGCAGTTACTCGAGGGGGGTCACCGGGGAGCTGTTTTTT	CASSYSRGVTGELFF
TRBV18	once	TRBJ1-2	NA	TGTGCCAGCTCACCTACCGCAGACAGATATGGCTACACCTTC	CASSPTADRYGYTF
TRBV28	NA	TRBJ1-3	NA	TGTGCCAGCCAAGACATGATAGTTGGAAACACCATATATTTT	CASQDMIVGNTIYF
TRBV6-5	NA	TRBJ1-2	NA	TGTGCCAGCAGTTACCTGGACAGTAACTATGGCTACACCTTC	CASSYLDSNYGYTF
TRBV6-5	NA	TRBJ1-1	NA	TGTGCCAGCAGTTACGTCGAGAACACTGAAGCTTTCTTT	CASSYVENTEAFF
TRBV18	NA	TRBJ1-3	NA	TGTGCCAGCTCACGCGATCGGGTCAGCTCTGGAAACACCATATATTTT	CASSRDRVSSGNTIYF
TRBV27	NA	TRBJ2-5	NA	TGTGCCAGCAGTTTAACCATTCGCGAAGGGGGGGGACACGGAAAGACCCAGTACTTC	CASSLTIREGGGHGKTQYF
TRBV11-2	NA	TRBJ1-3	NA	TGTGCCAGCAGCCGCGTAGGATCTGGAAACACCATATATTTT	CASSRVGSGNTIYF
TRBV28	few	TRBJ2-1	TRBD2	TGTGCCAGCAGTTTCGTTCGACTAGCGGGAGTCCACAATGAGCAGTTCTTC	CASSFVRLAGVHNEQFF
TRBV11-1	NA	TRBJ1-1	NA	TGTGCCAGCAGCCCTCCGGGGAAGAACACTGAAGCTTTCTTT	CASSPPGKNTEAFF
TRBV6-6	NA	TRBJ2-1	NA	TGTGCCAGCAATAGGGGCCCCCCACATTACAATGAGCAGTTCTTC	CASNRGPPHYNEQFF
TRBV30	NA	TRBJ2-7	NA	TGTGCCTGGAGTGTTTTTTGGATCCCGGTCGCCTACGAGCAGTACTTC	CAWSVFWIPVAYEQYF